The TCR beta chain under discussion was sequenced for a study of blood T cells in healthy people across ages. This clonotype has only a few counts. Alongside a J-beta primer mix, a sample-barcoded 5' primer served in a second PCR lasting about 7 to 11 cycles. TCRdb reprocessed the 5' RACE reads via MiXCR and lists one record per CDR3 protein. The sample yields about 930,000 distinct CDR3 sequences, under 35% seen once. Per germline, CDR1 DFQATT and CDR2 SNEGSKA (reference sequence). This CDR3 has 15 amino acids. Trimming took 5 bases from V and 0 from J; bases not matched to a gene: 5. These sequences were also reported in another study, on T cells of mothers and their children. Per that study: Input to cDNA synthesis comprised all extracted RNA, at a ratio of roughly 1.6 ug per 15 ul.

J is TRBJ2-3 and V is TRBV20-1; 10 nucleotides match TRBD1. This receptor was obtained from a woman aged 40 to 55 in good health. The source material was blood. The CDR3 protein is CSALTGGSSTDTQYF. CDR3 coding DNA: TGCAGTGCTCTGACAGGGGGCTCTAGCACAGATACGCAGTATTTT.